This TCR beta chain is from a study of shared clonotypes between healthy human individuals. Study conclusions and caveats: Sequencing depth was predicted to influence how clonotypes are shared among donors. Four donors held roughly 5% of naive CD4 clonotypes in common.

Participating donors were healthy, HIV-negative adults free of recent acute infections or vaccinations. The CDR3 contains 14 residues. J gave up 2 bases and V 3 bases, and 4 bases lay outside the gene matches. Germline V lookup: CDR1 SGHNT, CDR2 YYREEE (reference sequence). On this clone: Antigen unknown.

Some 29,000 T cell genomes (about 0.2 ug DNA) went into each sorted-subset replicate. The repertoire was sequenced with immunoSEQ multiplex PCR; TCRdb's copy has only in-frame clones and lacks some. The sample consists of about 2.4 million clones, 93% of them appearing once. Sample: naive CD4+ T cells from PBMCs. Subset of the sample: CD45RA+ positively selected. The genes are TRBV5-4 and TRBJ2-7, with 8 bases identical to TRBD1. The receptor comes from a man between 18 and 29 years old in good health. Some clones in this sample may be carry-over from other donors' samples. This CDR3 reads CASSWGQETYEQYF. The CDR3 DNA is TGTGCCAGCAGCTGGGGACAGGAAACCTACGAGCAGTACTTC.